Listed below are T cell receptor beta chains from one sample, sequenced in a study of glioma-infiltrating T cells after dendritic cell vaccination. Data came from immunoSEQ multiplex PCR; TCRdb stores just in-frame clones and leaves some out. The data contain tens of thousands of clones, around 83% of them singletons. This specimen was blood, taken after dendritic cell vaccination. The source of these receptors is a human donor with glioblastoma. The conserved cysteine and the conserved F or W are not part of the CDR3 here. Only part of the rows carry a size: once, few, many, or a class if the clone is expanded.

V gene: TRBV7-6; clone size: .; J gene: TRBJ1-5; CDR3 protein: ASSLDLGNQPQH
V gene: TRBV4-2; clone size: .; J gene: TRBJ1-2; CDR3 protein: ASSQVGTGSSYGYT
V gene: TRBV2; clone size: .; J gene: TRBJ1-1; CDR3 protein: ASSEGFSRGTEAF
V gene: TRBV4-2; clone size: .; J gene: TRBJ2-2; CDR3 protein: ASSHSSGGVETGELF
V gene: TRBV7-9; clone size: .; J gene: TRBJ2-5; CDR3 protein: ASRGVGETQY
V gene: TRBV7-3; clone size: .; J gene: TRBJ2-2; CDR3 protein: ASSAAGTGNTGELF
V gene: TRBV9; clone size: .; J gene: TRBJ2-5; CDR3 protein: ASSVGGGETQY
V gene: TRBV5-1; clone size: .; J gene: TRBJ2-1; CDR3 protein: ASSRTGEAGEQF
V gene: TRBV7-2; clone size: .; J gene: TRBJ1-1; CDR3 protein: ASTTRGGTEAF
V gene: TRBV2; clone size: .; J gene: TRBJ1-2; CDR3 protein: ASSESGKGYT
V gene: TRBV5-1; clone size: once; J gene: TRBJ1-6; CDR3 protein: ASSLESAGSPLH
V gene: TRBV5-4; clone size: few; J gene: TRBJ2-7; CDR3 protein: ASSSGTGGYEQY
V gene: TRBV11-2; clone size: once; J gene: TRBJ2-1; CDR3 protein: ASSHEGEQF
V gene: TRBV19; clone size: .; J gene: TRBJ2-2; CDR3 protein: ASGLAESGELF
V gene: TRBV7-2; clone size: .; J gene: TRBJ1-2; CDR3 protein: ASSLLGQGADGYT
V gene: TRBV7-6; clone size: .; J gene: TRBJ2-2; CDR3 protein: ASSLATGNTGELF
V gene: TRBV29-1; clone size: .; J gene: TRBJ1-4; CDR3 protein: SVEIAGTGRKLLF
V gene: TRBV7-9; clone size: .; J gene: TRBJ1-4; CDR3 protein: ASSLGTGDEKLF
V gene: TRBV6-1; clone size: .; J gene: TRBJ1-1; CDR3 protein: ASSEGGSTEAF
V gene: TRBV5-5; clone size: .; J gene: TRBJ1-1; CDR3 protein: ASSLERTGGTEAF
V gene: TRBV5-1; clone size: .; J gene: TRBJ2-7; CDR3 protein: ASSLAGHRTYEQY
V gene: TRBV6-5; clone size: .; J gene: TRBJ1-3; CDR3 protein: ASSWGTVNSGNTIY
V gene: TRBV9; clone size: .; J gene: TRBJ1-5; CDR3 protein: ASGRGGNQPQH